This T cell receptor beta chain came from a study of T cells after yellow fever vaccination. Whole-study findings and limits: It was a small share of clonotypes that appeared in both CD4 and CD8 compartments. Post-booster repertoires contained most primary-vaccination clones again (around 96% CD4, 85% to 90% CD8).

This clonotype was seen many times. The antigen is undetermined. TCRdb independently ran MiXCR on the 5' RACE reads; one entry per CDR3 protein. The data hold 300,000 or so distinct CDR3 sequences, with 8% to 9.5% observed a single time. Germline CDR1 SGHVS, CDR2 FQNEAQ. Between the trimmed V and J ends, which lost 4 bases and 1 base, there was a span of 19 bases. The CDR3 length is 17 residues. V usage is TRBV7-8 and J usage is TRBJ1-1; D is perhaps TRBD1 (6 bases). The clonotype comes from a man between 18 and 29 years old who received the YFV17D yellow fever vaccine. Sequenced material: PBMCs, taken more than 35 days after the first yellow fever vaccination. The CDR3 reads CASSSFPTTGENTEAFF. The CDR3 DNA reads as TGTGCCAGCAGCTCTTTTCCCACGACAGGCGAGAACACTGAAGCTTTCTTT.